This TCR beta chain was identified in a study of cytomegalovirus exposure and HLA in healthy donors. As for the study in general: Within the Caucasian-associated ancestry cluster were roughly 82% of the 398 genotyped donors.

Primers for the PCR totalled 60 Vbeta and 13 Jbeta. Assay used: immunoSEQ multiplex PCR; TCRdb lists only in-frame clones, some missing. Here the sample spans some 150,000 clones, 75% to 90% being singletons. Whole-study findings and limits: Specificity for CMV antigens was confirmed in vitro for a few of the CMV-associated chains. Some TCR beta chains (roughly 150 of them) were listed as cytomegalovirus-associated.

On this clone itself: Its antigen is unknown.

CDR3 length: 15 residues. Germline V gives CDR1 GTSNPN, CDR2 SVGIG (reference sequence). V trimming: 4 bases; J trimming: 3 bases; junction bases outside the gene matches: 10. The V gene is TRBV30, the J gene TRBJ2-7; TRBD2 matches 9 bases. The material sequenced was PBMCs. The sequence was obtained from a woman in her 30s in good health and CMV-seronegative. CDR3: CAWTRGSSGNYEQYF. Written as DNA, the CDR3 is TGTGCCTGGACCCGGGGGTCTAGCGGGAACTACGAGCAGTACTTC. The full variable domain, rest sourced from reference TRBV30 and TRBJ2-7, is SQTIHQWPATLVQPVGSPLSLECTVEGTSNPNLYWYRQAAGRGLQLLFYSVGIGQISSEVPQNLSASRPQDRQFILSSKKLLLSDSGFYLCAWTRGSSGNYEQYFGPGTRLTVT.